This T cell receptor beta chain was recovered during a study of T cell repertoires in cytomegalovirus infection. One entry per CDR3 protein, called by TCRdb with MiXCR from the reads. The sample includes 150,000 to 200,000 distinct CDR3 sequences, under 20% of them seen just once. V lost 1 base to trimming and J lost 6 bases; unmatched junction nucleotides: 7. Germline CDR1 reads SGHVS; CDR2 reads FNYEAQ. This CDR3 spans 16 amino acids. This clonotype was detected only a few times. The rearrangement joins TRBV7-6 to TRBJ2-1, with 9 bases that match TRBD2. The source is a human donor in good health (CMV status not recorded). Some clones in this sample may be carry-over from other donors' samples. Sequencing was carried out using CD8+ T cells from PBMCs. CDR3 loop: CASSLGRGGRANEQFF. The CDR3 DNA reads TGTGCCAGCAGCTTAGGACGGGGCGGGAGGGCCAATGAGCAGTTCTTC.